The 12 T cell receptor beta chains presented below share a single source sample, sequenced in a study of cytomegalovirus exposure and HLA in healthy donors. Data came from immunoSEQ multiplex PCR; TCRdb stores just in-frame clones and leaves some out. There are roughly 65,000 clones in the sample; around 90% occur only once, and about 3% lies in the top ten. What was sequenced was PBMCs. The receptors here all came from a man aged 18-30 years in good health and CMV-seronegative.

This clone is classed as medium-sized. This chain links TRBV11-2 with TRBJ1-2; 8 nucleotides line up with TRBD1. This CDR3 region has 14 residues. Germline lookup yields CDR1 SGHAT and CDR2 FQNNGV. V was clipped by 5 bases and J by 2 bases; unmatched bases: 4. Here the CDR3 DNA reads TGTGCCAGCAGCACGAGACAGGGGAACTATGGCTACACCTTC. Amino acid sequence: CASSTRQGNYGYTF. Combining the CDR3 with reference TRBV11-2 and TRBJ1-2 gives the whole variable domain EAGVAQSPRYKIIEKRQSVAFWCNPISGHATLYWYQQILGQGPKLLIQFQNNGVVDDSQLPKDRFSAERLKGVDSTLKIQPAKLEDSAVYLCASSTRQGNYGYTFGSGTRLTVV.

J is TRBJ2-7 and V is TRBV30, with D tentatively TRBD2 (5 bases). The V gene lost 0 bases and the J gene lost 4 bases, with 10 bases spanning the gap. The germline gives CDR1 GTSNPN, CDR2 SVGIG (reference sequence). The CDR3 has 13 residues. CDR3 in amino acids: CAWSVEGPYEQYF. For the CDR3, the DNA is TGTGCCTGGAGTGTAGAGGGCCCATACGAGCAGTACTTC. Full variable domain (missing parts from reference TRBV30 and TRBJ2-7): SQTIHQWPATLVQPVGSPLSLECTVEGTSNPNLYWYRQAAGRGLQLLFYSVGIGQISSEVPQNLSASRPQDRQFILSSKKLLLSDSGFYLCAWSVEGPYEQYFGPGTRLTVT.

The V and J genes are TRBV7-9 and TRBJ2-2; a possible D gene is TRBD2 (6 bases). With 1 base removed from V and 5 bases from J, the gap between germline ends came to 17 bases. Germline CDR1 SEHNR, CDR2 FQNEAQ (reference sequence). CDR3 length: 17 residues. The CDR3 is CASSLVWRERRTGELFF. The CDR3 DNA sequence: TGTGCCAGCAGCTTAGTGTGGAGGGAGCGGCGGACCGGGGAGCTGTTTTTT.

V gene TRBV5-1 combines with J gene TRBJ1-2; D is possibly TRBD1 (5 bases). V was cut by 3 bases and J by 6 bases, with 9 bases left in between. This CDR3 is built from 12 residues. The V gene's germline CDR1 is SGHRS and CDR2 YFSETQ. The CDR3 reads CASSSQGNGYTF. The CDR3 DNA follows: TGCGCCAGCAGCTCGCAGGGTAATGGCTACACCTTC.

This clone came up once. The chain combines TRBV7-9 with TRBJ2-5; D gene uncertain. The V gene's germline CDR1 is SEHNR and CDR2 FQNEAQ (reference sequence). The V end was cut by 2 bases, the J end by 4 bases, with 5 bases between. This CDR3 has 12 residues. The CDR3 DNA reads TGTGCCAGCAGCTTACCTATAGAGACCCAGTACTTC. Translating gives CASSLPIETQYF.

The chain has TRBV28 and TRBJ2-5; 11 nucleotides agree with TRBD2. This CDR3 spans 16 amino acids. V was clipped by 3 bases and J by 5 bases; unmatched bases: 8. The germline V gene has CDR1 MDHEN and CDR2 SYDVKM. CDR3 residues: CASSFLTSGTRETQYF. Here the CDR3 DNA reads TGTGCCAGCAGTTTCCTGACTAGCGGGACACGGGAGACCCAGTACTTC. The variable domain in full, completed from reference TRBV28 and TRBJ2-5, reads DVKVTQSSRYLVKRTGEKVFLECVQDMDHENMFWYRQDPGLGLRLIYFSYDVKMKEKGDIPEGYSVSREKKERFSLILESASTNQTSMYLCASSFLTSGTRETQYFGPGTRLLVL.

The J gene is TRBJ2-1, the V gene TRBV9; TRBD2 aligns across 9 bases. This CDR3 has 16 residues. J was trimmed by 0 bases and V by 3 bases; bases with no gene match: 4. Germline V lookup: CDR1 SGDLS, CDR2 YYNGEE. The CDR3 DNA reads TGTGCCAGCAGCGCTAGCGGGACCTTCTCCTACAATGAGCAGTTCTTC. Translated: CASSASGTFSYNEQFF.

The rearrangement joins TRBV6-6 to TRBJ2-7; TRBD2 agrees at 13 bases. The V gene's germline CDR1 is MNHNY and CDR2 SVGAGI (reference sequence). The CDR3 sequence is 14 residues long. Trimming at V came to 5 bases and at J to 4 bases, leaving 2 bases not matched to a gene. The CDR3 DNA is TGTGCCAGCAGTAGACTAGCGGGAGGATACGAGCAGTACTTC. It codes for CASSRLAGGYEQYF.

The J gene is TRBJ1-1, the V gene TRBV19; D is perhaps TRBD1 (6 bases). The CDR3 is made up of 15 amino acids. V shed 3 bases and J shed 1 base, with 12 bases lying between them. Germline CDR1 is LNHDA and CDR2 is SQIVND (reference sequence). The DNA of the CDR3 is TGTGCCAGTAGTATTTCAGGGGCCAAGAACACTGAAGCTTTCTTT. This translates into CASSISGAKNTEAFF.

CDR3 loop: CASSPPGQGKAKLFF. The CDR3 bases are TGCGCCAGCAGCCCGCCGGGACAGGGGAAGGCAAAACTGTTTTTT. The V call is TRBV4-3, the J call TRBJ1-4; 10 nucleotides agree with TRBD1. With V trimmed by 4 bases and J by 10 bases, 9 bases remained unmatched. From germline, CDR1 is LGHNA and CDR2 YSLEER. CDR3 length: 15 residues.

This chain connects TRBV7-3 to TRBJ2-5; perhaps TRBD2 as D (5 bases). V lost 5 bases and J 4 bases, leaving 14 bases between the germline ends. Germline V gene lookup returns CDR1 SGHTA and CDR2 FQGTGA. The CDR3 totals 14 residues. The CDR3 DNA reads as TGTGCCAGCAGCCCCCGGCCCAGCGGAGAGACCCAGTACTTC. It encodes CASSPRPSGETQYF.

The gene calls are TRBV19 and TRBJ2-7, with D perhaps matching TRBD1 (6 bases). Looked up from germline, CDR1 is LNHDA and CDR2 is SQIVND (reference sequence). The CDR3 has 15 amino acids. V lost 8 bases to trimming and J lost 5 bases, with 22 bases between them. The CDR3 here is CASQGVGQGNNEQYF. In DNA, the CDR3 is TGTGCCAGTCAAGGGGTTGGCCAGGGGAACAACGAGCAGTACTTC.